The 14 T cell receptor beta chains in this list originate from one sample, sequenced in a study of radiotherapy plus CTLA-4 blockade in lung cancer. TCRdb keeps only in-frame clones here, not all; method: immunoSEQ multiplex PCR. The data show roughly 75,000 clones, with 60% to 85% seen just once and about 20% held by the top ten. Here the sequenced sample was peripheral blood, taken from a patient treated with radiotherapy plus ipilimumab. These receptors were collected from a human donor with non-small cell lung cancer whose response to radiotherapy plus ipilimumab could not be evaluated. Some clones in this sample may be carry-over from other donors' samples.

The chain employs TRBV5-1 and TRBJ2-7; no firm D call. Germline V gives CDR1 SGHRS, CDR2 YFSETQ. The CDR3 has 14 residues. Trimming took off 0 bases at V and 0 bases at J, with 7 bases between the two ends. CDR3 bases: TGCGCCAGCAGCTTGGAACCAGGCTCCTACGAGCAGTACTTC. Its protein product is CASSLEPGSYEQYF.

The chain employs TRBV5-8 and TRBJ1-1; the match to TRBD1 covers 7 bases. J lost 13 bases, V lost 5 bases, and 11 bases had no gene match. CDR1 and CDR2 from the germline V gene are SGHTS and YDEGEE. This CDR3 is 12 amino acids long. CDR3 loop: CASRFKGGSVFF. For the CDR3, the DNA is TGTGCCAGCAGATTCAAAGGGGGCTCGGTTTTCTTT.

The V gene is TRBV6-5, the J gene TRBJ1-2; 7 bases match TRBD1. Germline assignment: CDR1 MNHEY and CDR2 SVGAGI. V shed 7 bases and J 5 bases; nucleotides not matched to a gene: 13. The CDR3 loop spans 15 amino acids. The CDR3 bases are TGTGCCAGCACCCTCTCCCAAGGGGGCCCTTATGGCTACACCTTC. Translating it yields CASTLSQGGPYGYTF.

The chain recombines TRBV29-1 with TRBJ2-5; no clear D gene. The CDR3 is 11 amino acids. Trimming left V 4 bases short and J 0 bases short, with 3 bases between. Looked up from germline, CDR1 is SQVTM and CDR2 is ANQGSEA. CDR3 bases: TGCAGCGTTGCCTACCAAGAGACCCAGTACTTC. Translated, it gives CSVAYQETQYF.

CDR3 sequence reads: CASSLGGGRFYTF. CDR3 DNA: TGTGCCAGCAGTTTAGGCGGGGGCAGGTTCTACACCTTC. The V and J genes are TRBV28 and TRBJ1-2, with D tentatively TRBD1 (6 bases). Between the trimmed V and J ends, which lost 2 bases and 10 bases, there was a span of 14 bases. CDR3 length: 13 residues. Germline-derived CDR1 and CDR2 are MDHEN and SYDVKM.

V gene TRBV28 combines with J gene TRBJ1-2; 7 nucleotides match TRBD1. CDR3 length: 14 residues. J gave up 12 bases and V 2 bases, and 12 bases lay outside the gene matches. Germline assignment: CDR1 MDHEN and CDR2 SYDVKM. CDR3 sequence: CASSLGTVPYANTF. The CDR3 DNA is TGTGCCAGCAGTTTAGGGACAGTGCCATATGCTAACACCTTC.

This chain joins TRBV5-1 and TRBJ1-6; D uncertain. The germline gives CDR1 SGHRS, CDR2 YFSETQ. The CDR3 runs 15 residues. Trimming cost V 3 bases and J 5 bases, with 12 bases left between them. CDR3 sequence: CASSSSDGDNSPLHF. In DNA form, the CDR3 reads TGCGCCAGCAGCTCCTCGGACGGGGATAATTCACCCCTCCACTTT. Using reference TRBV5-1 and TRBJ1-6 for the parts outside the CDR3, the full variable domain is KAGVTQTPRYLIKTRGQQVTLSCSPISGHRSVSWYQQTPGQGLQFLFEYFSETQRNKGNFPGRFSGRQFSNSRSEMNVSTLELGDSALYLCASSSSDGDNSPLHFGNGTRLTVT.

This clone has more than one count but fewer than ten. The V gene is TRBV5-6, the J gene TRBJ2-1, with 10 bases fitting TRBD2. V lost 6 bases to trimming and J lost 9 bases; unmatched junction nucleotides: 15. CDR1 SGHDT and CDR2 YYEEEE come from the germline V gene. The CDR3 sequence is 16 residues long. The CDR3 nucleotides are TGTGCCAGCACCCCCACAGGGGGGACTAGCGCTTCTGAGCAGTTCTTC. It codes for CASTPTGGTSASEQFF.

This clone was picked up a small number of times. The V gene is TRBV6-6, the J gene TRBJ1-1; 8 positions match TRBD1. The trim removed 7 bases at V and 1 base at J, leaving 8 bases unmatched. Germline V gene sequence: CDR1 MNHNY, CDR2 SVGAGI (reference sequence). CDR3 size: 15 residues. CDR3 amino acids: CASIKDREGNTEAFF. DNA of the CDR3: TGTGCCAGCATTAAGGACAGGGAAGGGAACACTGAAGCTTTCTTT.

This chain connects TRBV29-1 to TRBJ1-5; 7 bases are shared with TRBD1. V shed 6 bases and J 2 bases; nucleotides not matched to a gene: 4. The CDR3 consists of 13 residues. The germline CDR1 and CDR2 sequences are SQVTM and ANQGSEA. DNA of the CDR3: TGCAGCGTCGCAGGGGGAGGCAATCAGCCCCAGCATTTT. Its translation is CSVAGGGNQPQHF.

There are a few counts of this clone. The CDR3 DNA follows: TGTGCCAGTAGTATGTCATCCCCGCGCCAGCCCCAGCATTTT. Translated, it gives CASSMSSPRQPQHF. The chain joins TRBV19 to TRBJ1-5; D is ambiguous. The CDR3 covers 14 residues. Trimming removed 3 bases at V and 7 bases at J, with 13 bases between. From germline, CDR1 is LNHDA and CDR2 SQIVND (reference sequence).

CDR3 coding DNA: TGCAGCGTTGGACACAGGGTGACAAATGAGCAGTTCTTC. Translated, it gives CSVGHRVTNEQFF. The rearrangement links TRBV29-1 to TRBJ2-1; the D gene is possibly TRBD1 (6 bases). The CDR3 runs to 13 residues. Germline V CDR1 and CDR2: SQVTM, ANQGSEA. Trimming left V 4 bases short and J 7 bases short, with 14 bases between.

The rearrangement joins TRBV7-3 to TRBJ2-1; the D gene is possibly TRBD2 (6 bases). The CDR3 extends over 15 amino acids. Trimming shortened V by 4 bases and J by 0 bases, and 10 bases separated the two germline ends. The germline gives CDR1 SGHTA, CDR2 FQGTGA. CDR3 sequence reads: CASSWDLNSYNEQFF. The CDR3 coding sequence is TGTGCCAGCAGCTGGGACTTGAACTCCTACAATGAGCAGTTCTTC.

V gene TRBV5-6 combines with J gene TRBJ1-6, with D perhaps TRBD1 (5 bases). The germline V gene encodes CDR1 SGHDT and CDR2 YYEEEE. V lost 0 bases, J lost 9 bases, and 13 bases lay in between. This CDR3 has 15 residues. The CDR3 DNA follows: TGTGCCAGCAGCTTGGCCGGGACCGGGGGTTCACCCCTCCACTTT. This sequence encodes CASSLAGTGGSPLHF.